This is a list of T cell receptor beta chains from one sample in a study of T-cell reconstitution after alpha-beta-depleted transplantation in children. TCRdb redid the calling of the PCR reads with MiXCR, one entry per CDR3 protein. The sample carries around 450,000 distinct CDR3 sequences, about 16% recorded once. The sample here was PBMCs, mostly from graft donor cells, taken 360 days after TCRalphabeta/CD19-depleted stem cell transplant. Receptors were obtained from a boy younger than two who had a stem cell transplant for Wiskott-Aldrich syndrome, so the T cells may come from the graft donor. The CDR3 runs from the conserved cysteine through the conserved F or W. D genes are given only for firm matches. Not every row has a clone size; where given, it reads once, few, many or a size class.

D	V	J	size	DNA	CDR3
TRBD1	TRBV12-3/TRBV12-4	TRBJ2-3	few	TGTGCCAGCAGCTACCCCGGGACAGCTATTGCAGATACGCAGTATTTT	CASSYPGTAIADTQYF
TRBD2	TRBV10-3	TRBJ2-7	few	TGTGCCATCGCGGCGGGAGGGTTCGCCTACGAGCAGTACTTC	CAIAAGGFAYEQYF
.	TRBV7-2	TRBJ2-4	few	TGTGCCAGCAGCCGGGGTTCCCAGAAAAACATTCAGTACTTC	CASSRGSQKNIQYF
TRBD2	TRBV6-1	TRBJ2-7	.	TGTGCCAGCAAATCAGCGGGAGTCGGGATAACGTACGAGCAGTACTTC	CASKSAGVGITYEQYF
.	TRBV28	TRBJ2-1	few	TGTGCCAGCAGTTCCCCCTCTGGGGTCAATGAGCAGTTCTTC	CASSSPSGVNEQFF
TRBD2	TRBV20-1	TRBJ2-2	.	TGCAGTGCTAGAGATGGTGCAGCGGGGCCCGGGGAGCTGTTTTTT	CSARDGAAGPGELFF
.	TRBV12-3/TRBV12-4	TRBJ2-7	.	TGTGCCAGCAGTTTTTGGCAGGGTTCTCCTACTAACGAGCAGTACTTC	CASSFWQGSPTNEQYF
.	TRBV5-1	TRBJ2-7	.	TGCGCCAGCAGCTTGTTTGGTACGTTCACCTCACTAGCCGGATCCTACGAGCAGTACTTC	CASSLFGTFTSLAGSYEQYF
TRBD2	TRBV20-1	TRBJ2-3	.	TGCAGTGCTTCGGGACTAGCGGCTAGCACAGATACGCAGTATTTT	CSASGLAASTDTQYF
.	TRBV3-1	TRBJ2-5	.	TGTGCCAGCAGCCAGGGTTGGTACCAAGAGACCCAGTACTTC	CASSQGWYQETQYF
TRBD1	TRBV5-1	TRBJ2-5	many	TGCGCCAGCAGCAGCGGACAGGACCAAGAGACCCAGTACTTC	CASSSGQDQETQYF
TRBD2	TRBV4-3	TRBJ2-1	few	TGCGCCAGCAGCCAAATACTAGCGGGAGTAGGGCAGTTCTTC	CASSQILAGVGQFF
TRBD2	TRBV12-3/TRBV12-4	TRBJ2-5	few	TGTGCCAGCAGCCGAACTAGCGGGAGGCTCTGGGAGACCCAGTACTTC	CASSRTSGRLWETQYF
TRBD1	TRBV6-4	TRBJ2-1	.	TGTGCCAGCAGCGAGCGACAGGGCAAGGGGAACAATGAGCAGTTCTTC	CASSERQGKGNNEQFF
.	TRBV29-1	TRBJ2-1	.	TGCAGCGTTGGCCCAAGTAGGGAGCAGTTCTTC	CSVGPSREQFF
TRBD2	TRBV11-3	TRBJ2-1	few	TGTGCCAGCAGTTTCGGGGGGGGCCCCTACAATGAGCAGTTCTTC	CASSFGGGPYNEQFF
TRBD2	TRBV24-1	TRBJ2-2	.	TGTGCCACCAATGATTTATTACTAGCGCCCGGGGAGCTGTTTTTT	CATNDLLLAPGELFF
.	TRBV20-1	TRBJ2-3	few	TGCAGTGCTAGAGTCGGGGGTAGCACGGTTACGCAGTATTTT	CSARVGGSTVTQYF
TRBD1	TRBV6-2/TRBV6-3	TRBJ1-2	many	TGTGCCAGCAGGTCTATCGACAGGGTGAATGGCTACACCTTC	CASRSIDRVNGYTF
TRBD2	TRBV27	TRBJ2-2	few	TGTGCCAGCAGTTTATATGGGCTAGCGGGAGGGACCGGGGAGCTGTTTTTT	CASSLYGLAGGTGELFF
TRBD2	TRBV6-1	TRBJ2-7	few	TGTGCCAGCACCCTCAAACTAGCGGGGGGTAGCAAGCAGTACTTC	CASTLKLAGGSKQYF
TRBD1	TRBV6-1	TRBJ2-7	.	TGTGCCAGCAGTAGAGACAGGGCCAACGAGCAGTACTTC	CASSRDRANEQYF
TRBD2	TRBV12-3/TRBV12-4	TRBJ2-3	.	TGTGCCAGCAATCTAGCGGGAGGGCTCGACACAGATACGCAGTATTTT	CASNLAGGLDTDTQYF
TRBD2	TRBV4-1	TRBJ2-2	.	TGCGCCAGCAGCCCTAGGATGACTAGCGGGGGTGCTTACACCGGGGAGCTGTTTTTT	CASSPRMTSGGAYTGELFF
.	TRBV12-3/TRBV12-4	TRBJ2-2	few	TGTGCCAGCAGGGGTCTGGGGGAGCTGTTTTTT	CASRGLGELFF
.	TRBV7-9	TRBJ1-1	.	TGTGCCAGCAGCTTAGCGATAAAGAACACTGAAGCTTTCTTT	CASSLAIKNTEAFF
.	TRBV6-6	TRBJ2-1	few	TGTGCCACCCAAGGGGGGCGTTACAATGAGCAGTTCTTC	CATQGGRYNEQFF
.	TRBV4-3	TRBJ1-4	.	TGCGCCAGCAGCCAATCAACAGGGACGGCGGAAAAACTGTTTTTT	CASSQSTGTAEKLFF
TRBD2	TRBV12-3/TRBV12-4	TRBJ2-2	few	TGTGCCAGCAGGGCTAGCGGGACCGGGGAGCTGTTTTTT	CASRASGTGELFF
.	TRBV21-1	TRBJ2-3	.	TGTGCCAGCAGCAAACCCGGGGACAGCTCAGATACGCAGTATTTT	CASSKPGDSSDTQYF
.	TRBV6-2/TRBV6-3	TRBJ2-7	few	TGTGCCAGCAGTTACTTCTACGAGCAGTACTTC	CASSYFYEQYF
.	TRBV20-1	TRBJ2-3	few	TGCAGTGCTAGACCAAAGGATACGCAGTATTTT	CSARPKDTQYF
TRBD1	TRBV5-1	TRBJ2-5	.	TGCGCCAGCAGCTTGGAGCTCCGGGACAGACAAGAGACCCAGTACTTC	CASSLELRDRQETQYF
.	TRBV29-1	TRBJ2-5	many	TGCAGCGTTACTAGGTTTCAAGAGACCCAGTACTTC	CSVTRFQETQYF
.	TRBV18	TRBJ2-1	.	TGTGCCAGCTCACCGGGACTCCCTGCAGGGGACAATGAGCAGTTCTTC	CASSPGLPAGDNEQFF
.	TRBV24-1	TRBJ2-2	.	TGTGCCACCAGTGATTTTTCCGGGGGAGGTACCGGGGAGCTGTTTTTT	CATSDFSGGGTGELFF
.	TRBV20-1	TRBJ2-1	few	TGCAGTGCGGGCTGGGACTTCAATGAGCAGTTCTTC	CSAGWDFNEQFF
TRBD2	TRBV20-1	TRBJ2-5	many	TGCAGTGCTAGGCTAGCGGGAGTGAGCCAAGAGACCCAGTACTTC	CSARLAGVSQETQYF
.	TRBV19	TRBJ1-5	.	TGTGCCAGTAGTATGGCCAGGGTAAGTCCCCAGCCCCAGCATTTT	CASSMARVSPQPQHF
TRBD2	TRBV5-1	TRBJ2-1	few	TGCGCCAGCAGCACCATACTAGCGGGAGGCTCCTACAATGAGCAGTTCTTC	CASSTILAGGSYNEQFF
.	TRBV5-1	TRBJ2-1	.	TGCGCCAGCAGCTCTGGTCTGGGGACGTCGGTTTCCTACAATGAGCAGTTCTTC	CASSSGLGTSVSYNEQFF
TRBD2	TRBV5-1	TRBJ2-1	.	TGCGCCAGCAGCTTGGCCCCTAGCGGGAGTTATGAGCAGTTCTTC	CASSLAPSGSYEQFF
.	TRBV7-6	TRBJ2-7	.	TGTGCCAGCAGCCCTGTGCAGGGAAATACGCAGTACTTC	CASSPVQGNTQYF
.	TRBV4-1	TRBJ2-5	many	TGCGCCAGCAGCCAAGACCTGGACTACCAAGAGACCCAGTACTTC	CASSQDLDYQETQYF
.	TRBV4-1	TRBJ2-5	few	TGCGCCAGCAGCCAAGTGACCAGGGGTGAGACCCAGTACTTC	CASSQVTRGETQYF
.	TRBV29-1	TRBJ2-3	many	TGCAGCGTTGTGGCGCAGTCAGATACGCAGTATTTT	CSVVAQSDTQYF
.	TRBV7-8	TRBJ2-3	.	TGTGCCAGCAGCACTGACAGGCGGCCTGGGACCAACCTTAGCACAGATACGCAGTATTTT	CASSTDRRPGTNLSTDTQYF
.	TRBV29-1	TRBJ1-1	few	TGCAGCGTGAGGGAACTAAAGAACACTGAAGCTTTCTTT	CSVRELKNTEAFF
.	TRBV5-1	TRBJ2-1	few	TGCGCCAGCAGCTTGGCCCTCCGAATCAATGAGCAGTTCTTC	CASSLALRINEQFF